This TCR beta chain comes out of a study of blood T cell repertoires in COVID-19. Repertoires were generated with immunoSEQ multiplex PCR, while TCRdb's copy carries only in-frame clones and drops some. The sample records tens of thousands of clones, roughly 80% being singletons. In this sample, this clone turned up once. Germline lookup yields CDR1 SEHNR and CDR2 FQNEAQ (reference sequence). Germline trimming cut 8 bases from V and 3 bases from J; bases unmatched to any gene: 5. This CDR3 comprises 14 residues. The rearrangement links TRBV7-9 to TRBJ2-2; 8 bases map to TRBD1. Sequenced sample: peripheral blood. The clonotype comes from a man between 65 and 85 years old with acute or convalescent COVID-19. Here the CDR3 DNA reads TGTGCCAGCGGACAGGGTACGGACACCGGGGAGCTGTTTTTT. Protein: CASGQGTDTGELFF.